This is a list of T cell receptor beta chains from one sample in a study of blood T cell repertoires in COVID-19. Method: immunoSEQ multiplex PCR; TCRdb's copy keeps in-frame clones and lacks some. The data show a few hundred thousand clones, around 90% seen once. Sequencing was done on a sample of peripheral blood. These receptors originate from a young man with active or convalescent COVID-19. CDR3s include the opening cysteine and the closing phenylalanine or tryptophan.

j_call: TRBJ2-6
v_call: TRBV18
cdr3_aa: CASSPLAGSGANVLTF

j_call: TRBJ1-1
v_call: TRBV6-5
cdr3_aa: CASTRGVNTEAFF

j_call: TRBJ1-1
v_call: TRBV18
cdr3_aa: CASSPLRGGKGDTEAFF

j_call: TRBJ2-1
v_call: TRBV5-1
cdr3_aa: CASSQIAGPNNEQFF

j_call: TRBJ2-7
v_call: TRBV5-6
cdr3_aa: CASSSGTSGSLYEQYF

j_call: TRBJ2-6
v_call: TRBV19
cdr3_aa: CASSTGKGLSGANVLTF

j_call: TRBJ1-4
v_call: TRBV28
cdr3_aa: CASGRGSVEKLFF

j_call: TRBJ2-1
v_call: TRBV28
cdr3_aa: CASSFPLAGDGNNEQFF

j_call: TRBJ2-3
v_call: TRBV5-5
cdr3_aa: CASSSGLSTDTQYF

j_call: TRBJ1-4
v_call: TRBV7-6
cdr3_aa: CASSLWSPRSDEKLFF

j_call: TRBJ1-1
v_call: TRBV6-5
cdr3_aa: CASSYEGSGRTEAFF

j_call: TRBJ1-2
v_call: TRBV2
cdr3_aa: CAIQGAPNYGYTF

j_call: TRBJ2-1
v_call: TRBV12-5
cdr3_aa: CASGLWRGGEQFF

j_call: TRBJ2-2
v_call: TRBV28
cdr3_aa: CATGTDTGELFF

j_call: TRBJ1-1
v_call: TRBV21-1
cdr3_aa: CASSPPRGGTEAFF

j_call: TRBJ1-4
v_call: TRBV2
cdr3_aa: CASRAEIATNEKLFF

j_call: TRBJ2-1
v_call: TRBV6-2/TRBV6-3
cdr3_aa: CASSYRLAGAQYNEQFF

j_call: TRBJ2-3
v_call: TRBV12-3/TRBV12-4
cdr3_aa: CAIDQGVADTQYF

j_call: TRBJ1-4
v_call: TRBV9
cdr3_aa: CASSVDGSLNEKLFF

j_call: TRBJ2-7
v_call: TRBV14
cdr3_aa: CASSQDKVGSNYEQYF

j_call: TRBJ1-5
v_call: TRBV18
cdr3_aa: CASSQDRGGGSNQPQHF

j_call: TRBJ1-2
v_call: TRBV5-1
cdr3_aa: CASSLTGQGSVRGGYTF

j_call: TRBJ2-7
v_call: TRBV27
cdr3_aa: CASGRTGSIGEQYF

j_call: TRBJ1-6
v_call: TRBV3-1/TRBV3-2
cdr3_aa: CASSHKMGGPLHF

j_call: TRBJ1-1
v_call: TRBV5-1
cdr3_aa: CASSSGTPNTEAFF

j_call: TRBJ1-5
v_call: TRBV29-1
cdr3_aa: CSVGSSNQPQHF

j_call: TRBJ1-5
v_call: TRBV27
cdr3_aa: CASRSRGGNQPQHF

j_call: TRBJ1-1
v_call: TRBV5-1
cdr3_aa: CASSFDRVAFF

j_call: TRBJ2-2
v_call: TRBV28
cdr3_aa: CASSLSNTGELFF

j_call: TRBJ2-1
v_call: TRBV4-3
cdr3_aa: CASSQGRGRSNEQFF

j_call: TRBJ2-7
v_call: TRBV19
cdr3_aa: CASSKPGLAGTYEQYF

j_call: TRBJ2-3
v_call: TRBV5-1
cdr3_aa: CASSSPRAGDTDTQYF

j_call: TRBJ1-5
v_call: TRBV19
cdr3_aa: CASSIHEAGQPQHF

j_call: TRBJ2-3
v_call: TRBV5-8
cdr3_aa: CASSSRVRGGDTQYF

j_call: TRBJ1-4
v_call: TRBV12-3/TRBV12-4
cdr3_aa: CASSRGAGQDF

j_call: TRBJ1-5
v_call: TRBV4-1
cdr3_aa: CASSAQGAGQPQHF

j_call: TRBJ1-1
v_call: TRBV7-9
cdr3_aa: CASSLAAGTEAFF

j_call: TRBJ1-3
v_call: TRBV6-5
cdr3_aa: CASSPTVSSGNTIYF

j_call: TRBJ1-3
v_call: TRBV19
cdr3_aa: CASSMGVSGNTIYF

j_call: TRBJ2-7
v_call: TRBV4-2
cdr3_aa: CASSFGLAGPYEQYF

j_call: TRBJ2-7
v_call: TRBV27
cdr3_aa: CASSYGTEQYF

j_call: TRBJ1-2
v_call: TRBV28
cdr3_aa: CASRPRDRGLHGYTF

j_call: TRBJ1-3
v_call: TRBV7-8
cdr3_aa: CASSLARGSSGNTIYF

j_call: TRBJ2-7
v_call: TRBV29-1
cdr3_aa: CSVIGRDSNEQYF